This T cell receptor (beta chain) came from a study of cytomegalovirus exposure and HLA in healthy donors. The V end was cut by 6 bases, the J end by 3 bases, with 9 bases between. CDR1 and CDR2 (germline): MNHNS, SASEGT. The CDR3 sequence is 13 residues long. Amplification used 60 Vbeta primers and 13 Jbeta primers. Profiled with immunoSEQ multiplex PCR; TCRdb holds only in-frame clones, not every one. The data hold around 130,000 clones, with around 8.5% observed a single time. The clonotype originates from a man aged 40-49 years in good health and CMV-seronegative. What was sequenced was PBMCs. This rearrangement joins TRBV6-1 to TRBJ1-5, with TRBD1 as a possible D gene (5 bases). Here the CDR3 reads CASSDSYNQPQHF. The CDR3 coding sequence is TGTGCCAGCAGCGACAGCTACAATCAGCCCCAGCATTTT.